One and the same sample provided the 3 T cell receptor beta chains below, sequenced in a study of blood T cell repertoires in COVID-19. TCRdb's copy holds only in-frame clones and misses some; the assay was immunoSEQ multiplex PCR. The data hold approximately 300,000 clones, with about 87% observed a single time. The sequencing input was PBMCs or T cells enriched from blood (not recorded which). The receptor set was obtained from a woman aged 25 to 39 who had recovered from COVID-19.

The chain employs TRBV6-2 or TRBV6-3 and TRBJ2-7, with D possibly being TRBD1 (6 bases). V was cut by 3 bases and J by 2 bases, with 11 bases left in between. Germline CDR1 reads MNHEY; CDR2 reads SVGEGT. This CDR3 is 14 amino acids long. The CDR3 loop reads CASSYYWGPYEQYF. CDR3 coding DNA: TGTGCCAGCAGTTATTACTGGGGGCCCTACGAGCAGTACTTC.

The CDR3 region has the DNA TGTGCCACCAGCAGAGACAGGGAGAGGGGAGGGCAGCCCCAGCATTTT. Its protein product is CATSRDRERGGQPQHF. The chain recombines TRBV15 with TRBJ1-5; weak D call: TRBD1 (5 bases). Trimming removed 0 bases at V and 7 bases at J, with 16 bases between. CDR1 LNHNV and CDR2 YYDKDF come from the germline V gene (reference sequence). This CDR3 is 16 amino acids long.

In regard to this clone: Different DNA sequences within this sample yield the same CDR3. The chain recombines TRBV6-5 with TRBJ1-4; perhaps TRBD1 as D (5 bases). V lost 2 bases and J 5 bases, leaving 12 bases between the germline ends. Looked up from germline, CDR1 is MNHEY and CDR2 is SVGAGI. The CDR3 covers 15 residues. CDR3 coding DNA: TGTGCCAGCAGTTACCGGGACTCAGGGAATGAAAAACTGTTTTTT. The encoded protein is CASSYRDSGNEKLFF.